Listed below are T cell receptor beta chains from one sample, sequenced in a study of response to subunit inactivated influenza vaccine. Using its own MiXCR run on the RT-PCR reads, TCRdb lists one record per CDR3 protein. The sample has roughly 180,000 distinct CDR3 sequences, about 9% seen once; the top ten hold about a tenth. Sequenced material: non-naive T cells sorted from PBMCs, taken on the day of vaccination. These receptors all stem from a man aged 50 to 60 who received an inactivated influenza vaccine. Both conserved end residues are part of each CDR3. The D gene is left open where the match is weak. A row's size may be missing; if present it is once, few, many or a size class.

D gene: TRBD1; clone size: many; V gene: TRBV6-5; J gene: TRBJ2-7; CDR3 protein: CASSYVASGDSFPYEQYF; CDR3 DNA: TGTGCCAGCAGTTACGTAGCCTCCGGGGACAGTTTCCCCTACGAGCAGTACTTC
D gene: -; clone size: few; V gene: TRBV5-1; J gene: TRBJ2-3; CDR3 protein: CASSLVDSVTDTQYF; CDR3 DNA: TGCGCCAGCAGCTTGGTGGACAGTGTCACAGATACGCAGTATTTT
D gene: TRBD1; clone size: many; V gene: TRBV24-1; J gene: TRBJ1-1; CDR3 protein: CATRGQGASTEAFF; CDR3 DNA: TGTGCCACCCGAGGCCAGGGGGCGAGCACTGAAGCTTTCTTT
D gene: TRBD1; clone size: many; V gene: TRBV28; J gene: TRBJ2-3; CDR3 protein: CASNSEGQGVYTQYF; CDR3 DNA: TGTGCCAGCAACTCGGAGGGACAGGGGGTTTATACGCAGTATTTT
D gene: TRBD1; clone size: few; V gene: TRBV12-3/TRBV12-4; J gene: TRBJ1-5; CDR3 protein: CASSPGGSGNQPQHF; CDR3 DNA: TGTGCCAGCAGTCCAGGGGGCTCGGGCAATCAGCCCCAGCATTTT
D gene: -; clone size: many; V gene: TRBV2; J gene: TRBJ2-2; CDR3 protein: CASTTGTIGTGELFF; CDR3 DNA: TGTGCCAGCACCACCGGGACGATCGGCACCGGGGAGCTGTTTTTT
D gene: -; clone size: many; V gene: TRBV11-3; J gene: TRBJ2-1; CDR3 protein: CASSFGMNEQFF; CDR3 DNA: TGTGCCAGCAGCTTTGGGATGAATGAGCAGTTCTTC
D gene: -; clone size: -; V gene: TRBV20-1; J gene: TRBJ1-5; CDR3 protein: CSARELGIGNQPQHF; CDR3 DNA: TGCAGTGCTAGAGAGTTGGGGATCGGCAATCAGCCCCAGCATTTT
D gene: TRBD1; clone size: few; V gene: TRBV16; J gene: TRBJ2-7; CDR3 protein: CASSQLDRAHEQYF; CDR3 DNA: TGTGCCAGCAGCCAATTAGACAGGGCCCACGAGCAGTACTTC
D gene: -; clone size: few; V gene: TRBV2; J gene: TRBJ1-3; CDR3 protein: CASQVTSGNTIYF; CDR3 DNA: TGTGCCAGCCAGGTTACCTCTGGAAACACCATATATTTT
D gene: -; clone size: many; V gene: TRBV2; J gene: TRBJ2-2; CDR3 protein: CASKRESGELFF; CDR3 DNA: TGTGCCAGCAAAAGGGAGAGCGGGGAGCTGTTTTTT
D gene: TRBD1; clone size: many; V gene: TRBV20-1; J gene: TRBJ2-5; CDR3 protein: CSARDQRTGQETQYF; CDR3 DNA: TGCAGTGCTAGAGATCAGAGGACAGGACAAGAGACCCAGTACTTC
D gene: -; clone size: -; V gene: TRBV7-9; J gene: TRBJ1-1; CDR3 protein: CASSPPGRADTEAFF; CDR3 DNA: TGTGCCAGCAGCCCGCCGGGCAGGGCGGACACTGAAGCTTTCTTT
D gene: -; clone size: few; V gene: TRBV7-9; J gene: TRBJ2-7; CDR3 protein: CASSLQLFHEQYF; CDR3 DNA: TGTGCCAGCAGCTTACAACTGTTCCACGAGCAGTACTTC
D gene: TRBD2; clone size: few; V gene: TRBV4-2; J gene: TRBJ2-7; CDR3 protein: CASSPGGLGPFGTYEQYF; CDR3 DNA: TGTGCCAGCAGCCCCGGGGGACTAGGCCCTTTTGGAACCTACGAGCAGTACTTC
D gene: TRBD1; clone size: -; V gene: TRBV27; J gene: TRBJ1-2; CDR3 protein: CASKRTGGYGYTF; CDR3 DNA: TGTGCCAGCAAACGGACAGGGGGGTATGGCTACACCTTC
D gene: -; clone size: few; V gene: TRBV20-1; J gene: TRBJ2-7; CDR3 protein: CSSTPAGRWNEQYF; CDR3 DNA: TGCAGTTCTACCCCGGCAGGGAGGTGGAACGAGCAGTACTTC
D gene: -; clone size: many; V gene: TRBV4-3; J gene: TRBJ1-2; CDR3 protein: CASSQDQGTYGYTF; CDR3 DNA: TGCGCCAGCAGCCAAGACCAGGGAACCTATGGCTACACCTTC
D gene: -; clone size: -; V gene: TRBV6-5; J gene: TRBJ2-7; CDR3 protein: CASSYRTTYEQYF; CDR3 DNA: TGTGCCAGCAGTTACAGGACTACTTACGAGCAGTACTTC
D gene: -; clone size: few; V gene: TRBV14; J gene: TRBJ2-3; CDR3 protein: CASSQYGVRAGGDTQYF; CDR3 DNA: TGTGCCAGCAGCCAATACGGGGTGAGGGCCGGCGGGGATACGCAGTATTTT
D gene: TRBD1; clone size: many; V gene: TRBV7-2; J gene: TRBJ1-5; CDR3 protein: CASSWRQGGNQPQHF; CDR3 DNA: TGTGCCAGCAGCTGGAGACAGGGAGGAAATCAGCCCCAGCATTTT
D gene: TRBD1; clone size: few; V gene: TRBV4-2; J gene: TRBJ2-5; CDR3 protein: CASSQGTGAPQETQYF; CDR3 DNA: TGTGCCAGCAGCCAAGGGACAGGGGCACCCCAAGAGACCCAGTACTTC
D gene: TRBD1; clone size: many; V gene: TRBV29-1; J gene: TRBJ1-5; CDR3 protein: CSVSGQGSNQPQHF; CDR3 DNA: TGCAGCGTTTCTGGACAGGGCAGCAATCAGCCCCAGCATTTT
D gene: TRBD1; clone size: few; V gene: TRBV12-3/TRBV12-4; J gene: TRBJ1-2; CDR3 protein: CASSRSETGGSRHGYTF; CDR3 DNA: TGTGCCAGCAGCCGTAGCGAAACAGGGGGATCTCGCCATGGCTACACCTTC
D gene: TRBD2; clone size: many; V gene: TRBV28; J gene: TRBJ2-7; CDR3 protein: CASSWGLAGKYEQYF; CDR3 DNA: TGTGCCAGCAGTTGGGGACTAGCGGGGAAGTACGAGCAGTACTTC
D gene: -; clone size: few; V gene: TRBV11-2; J gene: TRBJ2-1; CDR3 protein: CASSLVSGVRTTGSSYNEQFF; CDR3 DNA: TGTGCCAGCAGCTTAGTTTCGGGGGTCCGGACCACGGGGAGCTCCTACAATGAGCAGTTCTTC
D gene: -; clone size: -; V gene: TRBV18; J gene: TRBJ2-7; CDR3 protein: CASSPLGVEQYF; CDR3 DNA: TGTGCCAGCTCACCACTAGGGGTCGAGCAGTACTTC
D gene: TRBD2; clone size: many; V gene: TRBV10-3; J gene: TRBJ2-3; CDR3 protein: CAISGLAGVSTDTQYF; CDR3 DNA: TGTGCCATCAGTGGACTAGCGGGAGTTAGCACAGATACGCAGTATTTT
D gene: TRBD1; clone size: -; V gene: TRBV5-6; J gene: TRBJ1-1; CDR3 protein: CASSLTGEGTEAFF; CDR3 DNA: TGTGCCAGCAGCTTGACAGGGGAGGGGACTGAAGCTTTCTTT
D gene: TRBD1; clone size: few; V gene: TRBV28; J gene: TRBJ2-7; CDR3 protein: CAAQGDRGYEQYF; CDR3 DNA: TGTGCCGCCCAAGGGGACAGGGGCTACGAGCAGTACTTC
D gene: -; clone size: many; V gene: TRBV5-5; J gene: TRBJ2-5; CDR3 protein: CASSFVTDGETQYF; CDR3 DNA: TGTGCCAGCAGCTTCGTTACGGACGGGGAGACCCAGTACTTC
D gene: -; clone size: -; V gene: TRBV20-1; J gene: TRBJ1-2; CDR3 protein: CSASAAVGNYGYTF; CDR3 DNA: TGCAGTGCTAGTGCGGCGGTGGGGAACTATGGCTACACCTTC
D gene: -; clone size: few; V gene: TRBV19; J gene: TRBJ1-5; CDR3 protein: CASSIGGSNQPQHF; CDR3 DNA: TGTGCCAGTAGTATAGGTGGAAGCAATCAGCCCCAGCATTTT
D gene: TRBD1; clone size: few; V gene: TRBV15; J gene: TRBJ2-7; CDR3 protein: CATSLDRGREQYF; CDR3 DNA: TGTGCCACCAGCCTCGACAGGGGCCGGGAGCAGTACTTC
D gene: TRBD1; clone size: few; V gene: TRBV7-9; J gene: TRBJ1-1; CDR3 protein: CASRPPTGPNTEAFF; CDR3 DNA: TGTGCCAGCAGGCCACCGACAGGGCCGAACACTGAAGCTTTCTTT
D gene: -; clone size: many; V gene: TRBV20-1; J gene: TRBJ2-5; CDR3 protein: CSARRPGRTQETQYF; CDR3 DNA: TGCAGTGCTAGACGACCTGGACGCACCCAAGAGACCCAGTACTTC
D gene: TRBD2; clone size: -; V gene: TRBV29-1; J gene: TRBJ2-3; CDR3 protein: CSVARGSTDTQYF; CDR3 DNA: TGCAGCGTTGCGCGGGGGAGCACAGATACGCAGTATTTT
D gene: -; clone size: few; V gene: TRBV5-4; J gene: TRBJ2-7; CDR3 protein: CASSRTQGAYEQYF; CDR3 DNA: TGTGCCAGCAGTCGGACCCAAGGCGCCTACGAGCAGTACTTC
D gene: TRBD2; clone size: -; V gene: TRBV4-2; J gene: TRBJ2-1; CDR3 protein: CASSPETSGYNEQFF; CDR3 DNA: TGTGCCAGCAGCCCGGAGACTAGCGGATACAATGAGCAGTTCTTC
D gene: TRBD1; clone size: few; V gene: TRBV10-3; J gene: TRBJ1-4; CDR3 protein: CAISESTGAPTNEKLFF; CDR3 DNA: TGTGCCATCAGTGAGTCGACAGGGGCGCCAACTAATGAAAAACTGTTTTTT
D gene: -; clone size: few; V gene: TRBV20-1; J gene: TRBJ2-4; CDR3 protein: CSAKPSENIQYF; CDR3 DNA: TGCAGTGCCAAGCCGTCAGAAAACATTCAGTACTTC
D gene: -; clone size: few; V gene: TRBV7-2; J gene: TRBJ1-1; CDR3 protein: CASSFSSVTEAFF; CDR3 DNA: TGTGCCAGCAGCTTCAGCTCGGTTACTGAAGCTTTCTTT
D gene: -; clone size: many; V gene: TRBV12-3/TRBV12-4; J gene: TRBJ2-1; CDR3 protein: CASSPILLDEQFF; CDR3 DNA: TGTGCCAGCAGTCCAATCTTGCTGGATGAGCAGTTCTTC
D gene: -; clone size: -; V gene: TRBV7-6; J gene: TRBJ2-3; CDR3 protein: CASSLKAPTDTQYF; CDR3 DNA: TGTGCCAGCAGCTTAAAAGCCCCGACAGATACGCAGTATTTT